What follows are 8 T cell receptor beta chains derived from one specimen sequenced in a study of blood T cells in healthy people across ages. For the second PCR, which ran for roughly 7 to 11 cycles, a sample-barcoded 5' primer and a J-beta primer mix were used. MiXCR, run by TCRdb on the 5' RACE reads, gives a single entry per CDR3 protein. The top ten clones hold around 2.1% of a sample with roughly 1,800,000 distinct CDR3 sequences, 40% to 55% of them seen once. Material: blood. Receptors were obtained from a woman in her thirties or forties in good health.

J is TRBJ1-2 and V is TRBV4-3, with TRBD1 matching over 9 bases. Per germline, CDR1 LGHNA and CDR2 YSLEER. Germline trimming cut 3 bases from V and 4 bases from J; bases unmatched to any gene: 9. The CDR3 contains 16 residues. DNA for the CDR3: TGCGCCAGCAGCCAGGGGGACAGGGAACAGCCCTATGGCTACACCTTC. Translating gives CASSQGDREQPYGYTF.

The chain uses TRBV20-1 and TRBJ2-7; 9 bases match TRBD1. The CDR3 has 15 residues. Germline V gene sequence: CDR1 DFQATT, CDR2 SNEGSKA (reference sequence). V trimming: 0 bases; J trimming: 4 bases; junction bases outside the gene matches: 7. For the CDR3, the DNA is TGCAGTGCTAGAGAGCCGGGACAGGGTAGATACGAGCAGTACTTC. As protein: CSAREPGQGRYEQYF.

The DNA of the CDR3 is TGTGCCAGCAGTGAGAATCTGGGGGCCTATGGCTACACCTTC. Protein: CASSENLGAYGYTF. The chain couples TRBV6-1 to TRBJ1-2, with D possibly matching TRBD1 (6 bases). Trimming removed 3 bases from V and 4 bases from J, with 12 bases in between. The germline gives CDR1 MNHNS, CDR2 SASEGT. The CDR3 has 14 residues.

This clonotype showed up just a few times. The rearrangement joins TRBV6-5 to TRBJ2-1; the match to TRBD1 covers 8 bases. Germline lookup yields CDR1 MNHEY and CDR2 SVGAGI. J lost 8 bases, V lost 2 bases, and 14 bases had no gene match. The CDR3 loop spans 17 amino acids. Written as DNA, the CDR3 is TGTGCCAGCAGTTACGAACCGGGGCAGGGGGCCGGGGATGAGCAGTTCTTC. The encoded protein is CASSYEPGQGAGDEQFF.

The chain links TRBV2 to TRBJ2-5; TRBD2 agrees at 10 bases. The CDR3 runs to 16 residues. Unmatched junction bases numbered 2, after V lost 0 bases and J lost 1 base. Per germline, CDR1 SNHLY and CDR2 FYNNEI. The CDR3 bases are TGTGCCAGCAGTGAAGCAGCGGGGGGGCTCCAAGAGACCCAGTACTTC. Encoded protein: CASSEAAGGLQETQYF.

This clonotype came up once. The J gene is TRBJ1-2, the V gene TRBV28; D is unclear. Germline V gives CDR1 MDHEN, CDR2 SYDVKM. This CDR3 has 11 amino acids. V was trimmed by 5 bases and J by 8 bases, leaving 9 bases between them. The CDR3 nucleotides read TGTGCCAGCAGTAAGGATTGGGGCTACACCTTC. Its protein is CASSKDWGYTF.

The V gene is TRBV7-2, the J gene TRBJ1-2; TRBD1 agrees at 7 bases. V lost 5 bases, J lost 1 base, and 4 bases stayed unmatched. This CDR3 spans 14 amino acids. Germline V gives CDR1 SGHTA, CDR2 FQGNSA. The CDR3 loop reads CASSPGGVNYGYTF. CDR3 bases: TGTGCCAGCAGCCCAGGGGGGGTTAACTATGGCTACACCTTC.

V usage is TRBV20-1 and J usage is TRBJ1-5, with a tentative D call TRBD1 (6 bases). The V gene's germline CDR1 is DFQATT and CDR2 SNEGSKA (reference sequence). CDR3 size: 12 residues. The germline V and J ends were trimmed by 6 bases and 7 bases, with 13 bases remaining between them. This CDR3 reads CSAVATGQPQHF. The DNA of the CDR3 is TGCAGTGCCGTCGCTACAGGGCAGCCCCAGCATTTT.